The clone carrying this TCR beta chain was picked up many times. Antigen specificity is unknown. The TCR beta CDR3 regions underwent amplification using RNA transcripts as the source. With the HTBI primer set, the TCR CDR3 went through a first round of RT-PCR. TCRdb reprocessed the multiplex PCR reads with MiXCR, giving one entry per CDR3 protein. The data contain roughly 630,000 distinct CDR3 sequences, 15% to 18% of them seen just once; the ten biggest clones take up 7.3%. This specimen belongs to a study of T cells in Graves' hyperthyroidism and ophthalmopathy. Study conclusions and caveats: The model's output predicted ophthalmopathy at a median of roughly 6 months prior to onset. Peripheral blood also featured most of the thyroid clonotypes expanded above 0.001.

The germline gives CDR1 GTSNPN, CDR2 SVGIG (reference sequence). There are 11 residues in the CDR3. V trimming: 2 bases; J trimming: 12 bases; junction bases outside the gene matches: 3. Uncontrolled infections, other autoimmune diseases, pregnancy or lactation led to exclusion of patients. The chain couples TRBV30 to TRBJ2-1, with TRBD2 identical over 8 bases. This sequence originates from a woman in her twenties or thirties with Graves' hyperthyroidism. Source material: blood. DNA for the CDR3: TGTGCCTGGAGTTCCGGGAGGGTGCAGTTCTTC. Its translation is CAWSSGRVQFF.